This TCR beta chain was observed in a study of blood T cell repertoires in COVID-19 (dated by TCRdb to 2018 to 2021). About the investigation overall: Collaborator samples came from the United States, Italy and Spain and covered acute and convalescent phases of COVID-19. The prospective study material was composed of cDNA or gDNA derived from T cells, B-cell-depleted T cells, or PBMCs. Subjects who had been exposed to COVID-19, were actively infected with it, or had recovered from it provided the deeply sampled blood TCRbeta repertoires that made up the dataset. A freely available public database, intended as a resource for researchers studying the immune response to SARS-CoV-2, is where the repertoires were released. Samples came from the ongoing ImmuneRACE study (first 160 participants) plus 1,254 subjects from 6 global collaborators. The sample metadata nearly always contained a de-identified subject ID, COVID-19 status, age in years and sex. Where available, HLA class I and class II types were taken from metadata supplied by the sample provider and were not determined by assay-based typing. Broad study findings and their caveats: The quantity of clinical and demographic metadata differed by source and by participant and was supplied without curation.

Participants in the prospective study were enrolled through a virtual design, were aged roughly 18 to 100 years, and lived in 24 United States geographic areas. In the prospective study, cohorts were assigned on the basis of participant-reported clinical history obtained from a screening survey and a study questionnaire. Exposed participants had been in contact with someone with a PCR-confirmed or clinician-diagnosed COVID-19 case within 2 weeks of study entry. In the prospective study, mobile phlebotomists collected whole blood, serum and a nasopharyngeal or oropharyngeal swab from each participant. Over a roughly 2-month period, participants in the prospective study had the option of providing additional blood draws and questionnaires. Before DNA extraction, prospective study blood samples were shipped either frozen or at room temperature. Per the germline V gene, SGHVS is the CDR1 and FNYEAQ is the CDR2. The germline V end is reduced by 6 bases and the J end by 6 bases; junction bases left unmatched: 6. The CDR3 sequence holds 14 residues, the cysteine and phenylalanine included. The entry retains the CDR3 DNA only, 42 bases that are in frame from base 1.

In the case of this clone: The antigen it recognizes is unknown. Base qualities were left out, and no much larger clone turns up one base away.

TCRbeta CDR3 regions were amplified from genomic DNA using the immunoSEQ Assay, a bias-controlled multiplex PCR. The study's processing was this. The number of nucleated cells in each sample was estimated by amplification of reference gene primers within the assay. To quantify the absolute abundance of each unique TCRbeta CDR3 rearrangement, sequence reads were collapsed and filtered. For each sample, productive Simpson clonality was calculated as the square root of Simpson's diversity index over productive rearrangements. Imported from immuneACCESS, the table was reduced by TCRdb to in-frame sequences with V and J called. These copies leave out some clones; in studies compared against another copy, an unresolved V gene accounts for under half, and the cause of the remainder is not known. V and J calls and clone size follow that table, whereas D and trimming were derived from the DNA. The sample table shows some 240,000 clones, and about 88% are seen once. The biggest ten clones account for around 6.3% of the sample.

The sequence was obtained from a woman between 45 and 65 years old who had been exposed to COVID-19. Recombination joined TRBV7-6 with TRBJ1-5, and 9 junctional nucleotides match TRBD1. The sequencing sample was made of PBMCs or T cells enriched from blood (not recorded which). Read as DNA, the sequence is TGTGCCAGCAGGGACAGGGGACAGGGTCAGCCCCAGCATTTT. Protein translation: CASRDRGQGQPQHF. The CDR3, completed at both ends by the reference TRBV7-6 and TRBJ1-5 genes, gives the full variable domain GAGVSQSPRYKVTKRGQDVALRCDPISGHVSLYWYRQALGQGPEFLTYFNYEAQQDKSGLPNDRFSAERPEGSISTLTIQRTEQRDSAMYRCASRDRGQGQPQHFGDGTRLSIL.